The present T cell receptor (beta chain) was sequenced within a study of T cells in Graves' hyperthyroidism and ophthalmopathy. This clonotype came up many times. It was RNA transcripts that yielded the amplified TCR beta CDR3 regions. HTBI primers were used for first-round RT-PCR of the TCR CDR3. Via MiXCR, TCRdb re-called the multiplex PCR reads, giving one row per CDR3 protein. The sample contains over 700,000 distinct CDR3 sequences, roughly a sixth of which appear only once. This CDR3 is 11 amino acids long. Germline V gene lookup returns CDR1 SGHRS and CDR2 YFSETQ. Deletions cut 1 base from V and 8 bases from J, with 4 bases between.

Sequencing was performed on blood. The TCR comes from a woman aged 45-59 years with Graves' hyperthyroidism that later progressed to Graves' ophthalmopathy. The chain links TRBV5-1 to TRBJ2-1; D is ambiguous. CDR3 sequence (DNA): TGCGCCAGCAGCTTGCTCCATGAGCAGTTCTTC. It is translated as CASSLLHEQFF.